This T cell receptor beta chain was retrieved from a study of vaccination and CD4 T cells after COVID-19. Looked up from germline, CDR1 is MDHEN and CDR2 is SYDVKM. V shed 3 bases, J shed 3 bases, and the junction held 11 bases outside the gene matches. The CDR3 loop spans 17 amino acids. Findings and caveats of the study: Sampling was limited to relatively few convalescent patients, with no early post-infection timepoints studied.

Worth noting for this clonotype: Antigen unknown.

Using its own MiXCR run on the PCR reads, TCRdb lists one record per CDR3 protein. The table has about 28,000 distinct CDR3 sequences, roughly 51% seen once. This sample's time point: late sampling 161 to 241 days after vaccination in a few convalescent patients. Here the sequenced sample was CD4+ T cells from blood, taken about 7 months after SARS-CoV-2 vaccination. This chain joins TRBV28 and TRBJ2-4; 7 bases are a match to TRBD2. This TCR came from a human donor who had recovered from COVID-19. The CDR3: CASSFSASGVDKNIQYF. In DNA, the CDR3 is TGTGCCAGCAGTTTTTCGGCTAGCGGCGTTGACAAAAACATTCAGTACTTC. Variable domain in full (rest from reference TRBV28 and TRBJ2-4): DVKVTQSSRYLVKRTGEKVFLECVQDMDHENMFWYRQDPGLGLRLIYFSYDVKMKEKGDIPEGYSVSREKKERFSLILESASTNQTSMYLCASSFSASGVDKNIQYFGAGTRLSVL.